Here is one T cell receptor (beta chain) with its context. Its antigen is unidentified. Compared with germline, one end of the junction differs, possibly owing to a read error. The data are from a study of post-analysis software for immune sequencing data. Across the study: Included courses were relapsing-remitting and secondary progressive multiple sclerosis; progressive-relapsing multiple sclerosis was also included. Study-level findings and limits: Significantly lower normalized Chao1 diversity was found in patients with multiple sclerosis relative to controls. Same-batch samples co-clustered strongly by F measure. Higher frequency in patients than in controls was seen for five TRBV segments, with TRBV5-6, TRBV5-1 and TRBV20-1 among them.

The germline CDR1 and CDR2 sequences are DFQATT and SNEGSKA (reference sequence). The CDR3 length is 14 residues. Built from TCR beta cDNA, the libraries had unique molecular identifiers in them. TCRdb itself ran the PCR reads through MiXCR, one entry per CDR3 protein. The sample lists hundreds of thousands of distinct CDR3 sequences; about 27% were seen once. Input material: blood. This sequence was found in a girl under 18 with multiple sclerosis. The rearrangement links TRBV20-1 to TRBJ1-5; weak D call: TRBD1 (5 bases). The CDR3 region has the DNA TGCAATGCTAGTGCAGGGATTAGCAATCAGCCCCAGCATTTT. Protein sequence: CNASAGISNQPQHF.